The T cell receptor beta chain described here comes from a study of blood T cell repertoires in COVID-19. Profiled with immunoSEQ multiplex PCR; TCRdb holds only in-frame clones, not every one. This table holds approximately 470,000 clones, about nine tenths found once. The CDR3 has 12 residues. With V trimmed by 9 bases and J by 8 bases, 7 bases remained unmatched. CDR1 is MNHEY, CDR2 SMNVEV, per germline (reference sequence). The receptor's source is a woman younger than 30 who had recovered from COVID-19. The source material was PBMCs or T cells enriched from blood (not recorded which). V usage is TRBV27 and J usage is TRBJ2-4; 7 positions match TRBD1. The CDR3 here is CARRGGRDIQYF. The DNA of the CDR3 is TGTGCCAGACGAGGGGGCAGGGACATTCAGTACTTC.